Listed below are T cell receptor beta chains from one sample, sequenced in a study of shared clonotypes between healthy human individuals. Generated by immunoSEQ multiplex PCR, the TCRdb table keeps only in-frame clones and is missing some. The data contain about 490,000 clones, 81% of them singletons. Material: PBMCs. The receptors were sampled from a woman aged 40 to 50 in good health. Some clones in this sample may be carry-over from other donors' samples. Each CDR3 is given with its conserved first and last residue. A D gene is named only where the DNA matches it firmly. A clone size is listed for some rows: how often the clone was seen (once, few, many), or a class if it is expanded.

V gene: TRBV5-4; J gene: TRBJ2-5; D gene: -; clone size: -; CDR3 DNA: TGTGCCAGCACCCGATTAGCAGGACTTGGAGAGACCCAGTACTTC; CDR3 protein: CASTRLAGLGETQYF
V gene: TRBV2; J gene: TRBJ2-7; D gene: -; clone size: -; CDR3 DNA: TGTGCCAGCTTCGGCGTACCGACCTACGAGCAGTACTTC; CDR3 protein: CASFGVPTYEQYF
V gene: TRBV10-2; J gene: TRBJ1-2; D gene: -; clone size: -; CDR3 DNA: TGCGCCAGCAGTCCCGACATATCCTATGGCTACACCTTC; CDR3 protein: CASSPDISYGYTF
V gene: TRBV15; J gene: TRBJ1-5; D gene: -; clone size: once; CDR3 DNA: TGTGCCACAGGGAGCCTTAGCAATCAGCCCCAGCATTTT; CDR3 protein: CATGSLSNQPQHF
V gene: TRBV28; J gene: TRBJ2-5; D gene: TRBD1; clone size: once; CDR3 DNA: TGTGCCAGCAGGAACAGGGGGCCCCAAGAGACCCAGTACTTC; CDR3 protein: CASRNRGPQETQYF
V gene: TRBV2; J gene: TRBJ1-2; D gene: -; clone size: -; CDR3 DNA: TGTGCCAGCAGCGACCCCTTTCCCATGGGGTATGGCTACACCTTC; CDR3 protein: CASSDPFPMGYGYTF
V gene: TRBV7-2; J gene: TRBJ1-4; D gene: TRBD1; clone size: -; CDR3 DNA: TGTGCCAGCAGCTTACAGGGGGCTGGTAATGAAAAACTGTTTTTT; CDR3 protein: CASSLQGAGNEKLFF
V gene: TRBV28; J gene: TRBJ1-4; D gene: TRBD1; clone size: -; CDR3 DNA: TGTGCCAGCAGTTACCTCAGGGGGCTCGGCGAAAAACTGTTTTTT; CDR3 protein: CASSYLRGLGEKLFF
V gene: TRBV4-3; J gene: TRBJ2-1; D gene: -; clone size: -; CDR3 DNA: TGCGCCAGCAGCCAAGCCACAGGCTCCTACAATGAGCAGTTCTTC; CDR3 protein: CASSQATGSYNEQFF
V gene: TRBV7-9; J gene: TRBJ2-7; D gene: -; clone size: -; CDR3 DNA: TGCGCCAGCAGCCAAGTAGGTGGCTACGAGCAGTACTTC; CDR3 protein: CASSQVGGYEQYF
V gene: TRBV7-3; J gene: TRBJ2-3; D gene: TRBD1; clone size: -; CDR3 DNA: TGTGCCAGTGCGACAGGGCCGAGCACAGATACGCAGTATTTT; CDR3 protein: CASATGPSTDTQYF
V gene: TRBV5-7; J gene: TRBJ2-7; D gene: -; clone size: -; CDR3 DNA: TGTGCCAGCAGCTTGTTGGAGGCCCCCTACGAGCAGTACTTC; CDR3 protein: CASSLLEAPYEQYF
V gene: TRBV4-2; J gene: TRBJ2-7; D gene: -; clone size: -; CDR3 DNA: TGTGCCAGCAGCCAAGGCTTGGAGGGCTCCTACGAGCAGTACTTC; CDR3 protein: CASSQGLEGSYEQYF
V gene: TRBV7-2; J gene: TRBJ1-5; D gene: -; clone size: -; CDR3 DNA: TGTGCCAGCAGCGTCCATCCGGGGGTTGGGCAGCCCCAGCATTTT; CDR3 protein: CASSVHPGVGQPQHF
V gene: TRBV7-9; J gene: TRBJ2-5; D gene: -; clone size: -; CDR3 DNA: TGTGCCAGCAGCTTAGTTCCAGGGGCCCGGGAGACCCAGTACTTC; CDR3 protein: CASSLVPGARETQYF
V gene: TRBV16; J gene: TRBJ2-3; D gene: -; clone size: -; CDR3 DNA: TGTGCCAGCAGCCACGAGTGGGCCCGAACAGATACGCAGTATTTT; CDR3 protein: CASSHEWARTDTQYF
V gene: TRBV28; J gene: TRBJ1-5; D gene: -; clone size: once; CDR3 DNA: TGTGCCAGCAGCCCGACAGTTAATCAGCCCCAGCATTTT; CDR3 protein: CASSPTVNQPQHF
V gene: TRBV28; J gene: TRBJ2-7; D gene: TRBD1; clone size: once; CDR3 DNA: TGTGCCATCAATACCGGGACAGGGGGCGCTTACGAGCAGTACTTC; CDR3 protein: CAINTGTGGAYEQYF
V gene: TRBV18; J gene: TRBJ2-3; D gene: -; clone size: -; CDR3 DNA: TGTGCCAGCTCACCATTAGGCGGGAGCACAGATACGCAGTATTTT; CDR3 protein: CASSPLGGSTDTQYF
V gene: TRBV6-1; J gene: TRBJ2-1; D gene: -; clone size: few; CDR3 DNA: TGTGCCAGCAGTGACCCTCGGCCGCAGGGTGAGCAGTTCTTC; CDR3 protein: CASSDPRPQGEQFF
V gene: TRBV7-3; J gene: TRBJ2-1; D gene: TRBD2; clone size: -; CDR3 DNA: TGTGCCAGCAGCCCCCAACTAGCGGACTCCTACAATGAGCAGTTCTTC; CDR3 protein: CASSPQLADSYNEQFF
V gene: TRBV6-6; J gene: TRBJ2-3; D gene: -; clone size: -; CDR3 DNA: TGTGCCAGCAGTTACCCCGCCTCCACAGATACGCAGTATTTT; CDR3 protein: CASSYPASTDTQYF
V gene: TRBV18; J gene: TRBJ2-7; D gene: TRBD1; clone size: -; CDR3 DNA: TGTGCCAGCTCAACCCTTACGGGACAGGGGGCCTACGAGCAGTACTTC; CDR3 protein: CASSTLTGQGAYEQYF
V gene: TRBV9; J gene: TRBJ2-7; D gene: -; clone size: -; CDR3 DNA: TGTGCCAGCAGCCTCCGGGGTAGCGGTAACTACGAGCAGTACTTC; CDR3 protein: CASSLRGSGNYEQYF
V gene: TRBV7-7; J gene: TRBJ2-5; D gene: -; clone size: -; CDR3 DNA: TGTGCTTCGGGGCCCCGGGGGGAGACCCAGTACTTC; CDR3 protein: CASGPRGETQYF
V gene: TRBV27; J gene: TRBJ2-2; D gene: -; clone size: -; CDR3 DNA: TGTGCCAGCAGTTCGGTTAGCGGAGTTAACACCGGGGAGCTGTTTTTT; CDR3 protein: CASSSVSGVNTGELFF
V gene: TRBV7-8; J gene: TRBJ2-7; D gene: -; clone size: -; CDR3 DNA: TGTGCCAGCAGCTTAGCGACCCCGGGGTCCGAGCAGTACTTC; CDR3 protein: CASSLATPGSEQYF
V gene: TRBV5-1; J gene: TRBJ2-7; D gene: TRBD1; clone size: few; CDR3 DNA: TGCGCCAGCAACCGGGACAGCTCCCTGGGAGAGCAGTACTTC; CDR3 protein: CASNRDSSLGEQYF
V gene: TRBV2; J gene: TRBJ2-2; D gene: -; clone size: -; CDR3 DNA: TGTGCCAGCAGAGCTCAGGGTGGTCCCGGGGAGCTGTTTTTT; CDR3 protein: CASRAQGGPGELFF